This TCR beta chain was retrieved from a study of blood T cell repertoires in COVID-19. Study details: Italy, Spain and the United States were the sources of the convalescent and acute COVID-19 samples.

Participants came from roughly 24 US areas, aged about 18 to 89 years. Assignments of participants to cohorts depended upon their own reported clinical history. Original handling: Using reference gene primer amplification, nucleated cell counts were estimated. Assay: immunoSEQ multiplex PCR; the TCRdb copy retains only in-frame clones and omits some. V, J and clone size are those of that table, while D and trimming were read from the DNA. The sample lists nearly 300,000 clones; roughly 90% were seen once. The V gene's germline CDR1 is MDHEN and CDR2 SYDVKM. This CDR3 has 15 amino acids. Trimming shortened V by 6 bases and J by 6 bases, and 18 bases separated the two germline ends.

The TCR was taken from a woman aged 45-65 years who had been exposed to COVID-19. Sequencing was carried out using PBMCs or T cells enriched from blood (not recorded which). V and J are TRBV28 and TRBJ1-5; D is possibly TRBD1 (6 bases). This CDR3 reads CASRIPRGLGQPQHF. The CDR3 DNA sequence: TGTGCCAGCAGGATCCCAAGGGGGTTGGGTCAGCCCCAGCATTTT.